This passage covers 32 T cell receptor beta chains from one sample sequenced in a study of identical twins. A single record per CDR3 protein comes from TCRdb applying MiXCR to the 5' RACE reads. The sample carries under 450,000 distinct CDR3 sequences, about 18% recorded once. The sequenced sample consisted of naive T cells sorted from blood. Receptor source: a man aged 50-60 years in good health.

The table lists this clonotype with a few counts. The CDR3 reads CSARDRLTGFTYNEQFF. For the CDR3, the DNA is TGCAGTGCTAGAGATCGGTTAACGGGATTTACCTACAATGAGCAGTTCTTC. The chain combines TRBV20-1 with TRBJ2-1; maybe TRBD2 (5 bases). This CDR3 contains 17 residues. V was trimmed by 0 bases and J by 2 bases, leaving 17 bases between them. Germline CDR1 is DFQATT and CDR2 is SNEGSKA (reference sequence).

J is TRBJ2-2 and V is TRBV10-3, with 9 bases that match TRBD1. Per the germline V gene, CDR1 is ENHRY and CDR2 is SYGVKD. With 6 bases clipped from V and 5 bases from J, the junction kept 4 bases outside the gene matches. This CDR3 contains 14 residues. In DNA, the CDR3 is TGTGCCATCAGGGGACAGGGTAGTACCGGGGAGCTGTTTTTT. Translating gives CAIRGQGSTGELFF.

This clonotype was found many times. The genes are TRBV5-1 and TRBJ2-5; D is undetermined. This CDR3 is built from 16 residues. Germline CDR1 reads SGHRS; CDR2 reads YFSETQ. Trimming took off 0 bases at V and 5 bases at J, with 17 bases between the two ends. CDR3 in DNA: TGCGCCAGCAGCTTGGACGGCAGAGCCTCTCGGGAGACCCAGTACTTC. Translating gives CASSLDGRASRETQYF.

This clonotype showed up just a few times. This sequence joins TRBV27 and TRBJ2-5; D could derive from TRBD1 or TRBD2 (6 bases each). V was cut by 4 bases and J by 2 bases, with 17 bases left in between. Germline V CDR1 and CDR2: MNHEY, SMNVEV (reference sequence). This CDR3 spans 16 amino acids. The CDR3 region has the DNA TGTGCCAGCAGTTCAAGGTATACAGGGAGGCAAGAGACCCAGTACTTC. This codes for CASSSRYTGRQETQYF.

This clonotype was seen a handful of times. This sequence joins TRBV5-1 and TRBJ2-7, with D maybe TRBD1 (6 bases). CDR1 SGHRS and CDR2 YFSETQ come from the germline V gene. The ends were cut back, 0 bases at V and 3 bases at J, with 10 bases in the middle. The CDR3 extends over 14 amino acids. CDR3 coding DNA: TGCGCCAGCAGCTTGGTGGGGGCTCACTACGAGCAGTACTTC. This sequence encodes CASSLVGAHYEQYF.

V and J are TRBV7-9 and TRBJ2-7; weak D call: TRBD2 (5 bases). Germline loops: CDR1 SEHNR, CDR2 FQNEAQ (reference sequence). Trimming cost V 1 base and J 3 bases, with 10 bases left between them. The CDR3 runs 14 residues. CDR3 nucleotides: TGTGCCAGCAGCTTAGGGCCGGGGAACTACGAGCAGTACTTC. Translating it yields CASSLGPGNYEQYF.

The chain joins TRBV13 to TRBJ2-7, with 7 positions matching TRBD2. The CDR3 contains 15 residues. CDR1 is PRHDT and CDR2 is FYEKMQ in the germline V gene (reference sequence). The ends lost 3 bases at V and 2 bases at J; junction bases unmatched: 7. CDR3 amino acids: CASSLALAAPYEQYF. The CDR3, as DNA: TGTGCCAGCAGCTTGGCTCTAGCGGCACCCTACGAGCAGTACTTC. Full variable domain (missing parts from reference TRBV13 and TRBJ2-7): AAGVIQSPRHLIKEKRETATLKCYPIPRHDTVYWYQQGPGQDPQFLISFYEKMQSDKGSIPDRFSAQQFSDYHSELNMSSLELGDSALYFCASSLALAAPYEQYFGPGTRLTVT.

Only a few counts were recorded for this clonotype. This rearrangement joins TRBV20-1 to TRBJ2-7, with D possibly matching TRBD1 (5 bases). V lost 0 bases and J 3 bases, leaving 18 bases between the germline ends. Germline V gene lookup returns CDR1 DFQATT and CDR2 SNEGSKA (reference sequence). The CDR3 covers 16 residues. The CDR3 DNA follows: TGCAGTGCTAGAGATCCTAACTCCCGACAGTACTACGAGCAGTACTTC. Protein: CSARDPNSRQYYEQYF.

This clonotype was picked up a small number of times. The rearrangement links TRBV29-1 to TRBJ1-2, with D hard to call. Germline assignment: CDR1 SQVTM and CDR2 ANQGSEA. V shed 4 bases and J shed 8 bases, with 11 bases lying between them. The CDR3 has 11 residues. As DNA, the CDR3 is TGCAGCGTTGCCCAGGCGATAGGCTACACCTTC. Its translation: CSVAQAIGYTF.

This sequence joins TRBV29-1 and TRBJ2-7; D unclear. The V end was cut by 3 bases, the J end by 0 bases, with 6 bases between. Germline CDR1 reads SQVTM; CDR2 reads ANQGSEA. The CDR3 contains 12 residues. Here the CDR3 DNA reads TGCAGCGTTGAGAGAAACTCCTACGAGCAGTACTTC. As protein: CSVERNSYEQYF.

This clonotype was seen a few times. The gene calls are TRBV20-1 and TRBJ2-3; 7 bases align to TRBD2. The J segment lost 2 bases and the V segment lost 5 bases, leaving 10 bases of the junction unmatched. Germline values: CDR1 DFQATT, CDR2 SNEGSKA (reference sequence). This CDR3 region has 15 residues. The CDR3 reads CSAPRGRGITDTQYF. CDR3 sequence (DNA): TGCAGTGCTCCTCGTGGGCGGGGGATCACAGATACGCAGTATTTT.

Only a few counts were recorded for this clonotype. The J gene is TRBJ2-5, the V gene TRBV28; the D gene is possibly TRBD1 (6 bases). The CDR3 consists of 14 residues. Germline CDR1 MDHEN, CDR2 SYDVKM. Trimming left V 3 bases short and J 2 bases short, with 10 bases between. CDR3 bases: TGTGCCAGCAGTTTTTTGGGACAACAAGAGACCCAGTACTTC. This sequence encodes CASSFLGQQETQYF.

In its sample, this clonotype was seen a few times. The V and J genes are TRBV5-4 and TRBJ2-4; tentative D call: TRBD1 (6 bases). CDR1 SGHNT and CDR2 YYREEE come from the germline V gene (reference sequence). V was clipped by 4 bases and J by 5 bases, with 10 bases between them. The CDR3 sequence is 13 residues long. CDR3 bases: TGTGCCAGCAGCATCAACAGGGAAAACATTCAGTACTTC. Its translation: CASSINRENIQYF.

Here the CDR3 DNA reads TGTGCCAGCAGCCCAGTCACTAGCGGGAGCGGGGAGCTGTTTTTT. Residues: CASSPVTSGSGELFF. This rearrangement joins TRBV7-2 to TRBJ2-2; the match to TRBD2 covers 11 bases. This CDR3 contains 15 residues. The V gene's germline CDR1 is SGHTA and CDR2 FQGNSA. The V and J ends lost 5 bases and 7 bases, in that order; junction bases with no gene match: 6. Drawing the rest from reference TRBV7-2 and TRBJ2-2, the complete variable domain is GAGVSQSPSNKVTEKGKDVELRCDPISGHTALYWYRQSLGQGLEFLIYFQGNSAPDKSGLPSDRFSAERTGGSVSTLTIQRTQQEDSAVYLCASSPVTSGSGELFFGEGSRLTVL.

This clonotype was found a few times. This chain joins TRBV5-1 and TRBJ2-7, with unresolved D. Deletions cut 2 bases from V and 6 bases from J, with 9 bases between. CDR3 length: 12 residues. Germline assignment: CDR1 SGHRS and CDR2 YFSETQ. CDR3 amino acids: CASSFQESEQYF. CDR3 in DNA: TGCGCCAGCAGCTTTCAGGAGTCCGAGCAGTACTTC.

In its sample, this clonotype was seen a few times. CDR3 in amino acids: CATTKQGTGEQYF. CDR3 sequence (DNA): TGTGCCACCACGAAACAGGGGACAGGCGAGCAGTACTTC. The chain carries TRBV27 and TRBJ2-7; TRBD1 matches 8 bases. CDR3 length: 13 amino acids. Germline-derived CDR1 and CDR2 are MNHEY and SMNVEV (reference sequence). V shed 10 bases, J shed 6 bases, and the junction held 11 bases outside the gene matches.

This chain joins TRBV11-3 and TRBJ2-1; 11 positions match TRBD2. Germline lookup yields CDR1 SGHNT and CDR2 YENEEA. The CDR3 runs 15 residues. After removal of 5 bases from V and 5 bases from J, the junction contained 5 bases not matched to a gene. The CDR3 loop reads CASSRPGLADNEQFF. CDR3 nucleotide sequence: TGTGCCAGCAGCCGTCCGGGACTAGCGGACAATGAGCAGTTCTTC.

This clonotype has ten or more counts. The V call is TRBV29-1, the J call TRBJ2-3; D assignment may be TRBD1 or TRBD2 (5 bases each). The germline V gene encodes CDR1 SQVTM and CDR2 ANQGSEA. V was trimmed by 4 bases and J by 8 bases, leaving 13 bases between them. This CDR3 has 12 residues. The CDR3, as DNA: TGCAGCGTTGGCAGGGATGGAGGTACGCAGTATTTT. Protein: CSVGRDGGTQYF.

This clonotype was counted a few times. J is TRBJ1-1 and V is TRBV5-1; D is possibly TRBD1 (5 bases). The V gene lost 4 bases and the J gene lost 1 base, with 14 bases spanning the gap. The germline gives CDR1 SGHRS, CDR2 YFSETQ. The CDR3 consists of 15 residues. CDR3 DNA: TGCGCCAGCAGCACCCAAGGACACCCGAACACTGAAGCTTTCTTT. It yields the protein CASSTQGHPNTEAFF.

This clonotype was counted only a few times. The chain's CDR3 is CAISEGLAVGNTQYF. DNA for the CDR3: TGTGCCATCAGTGAAGGGCTAGCCGTGGGGAATACGCAGTATTTT. The chain combines TRBV10-3 with TRBJ2-3; D perhaps matches TRBD2 (5 bases). This CDR3 spans 15 amino acids. V was cut by 3 bases and J by 7 bases, with 17 bases left in between. Germline CDR1 ENHRY, CDR2 SYGVKD.

This clonotype was observed a few times. J is TRBJ2-5 and V is TRBV29-1; D call uncertain. Looked up from germline, CDR1 is SQVTM and CDR2 is ANQGSEA. The CDR3 has 12 residues. V gave up 8 bases and J gave up 1 base, with 11 bases separating them. DNA of the CDR3: TGCAGCATAAAAAGGACCCAAGAGACCCAGTACTTC. This sequence encodes CSIKRTQETQYF.

Ten or more counts support this clonotype. J is TRBJ2-5 and V is TRBV12-3 or TRBV12-4; 7 bases are a match to TRBD2. The V gene end was trimmed by 3 bases and the J gene end by 1 base; junction bases not matched to a gene: 5. This CDR3 contains 15 residues. This chain's CDR3 is CASSLQRGVQETQYF. The CDR3 nucleotides read TGTGCCAGCAGTTTGCAGCGGGGAGTCCAAGAGACCCAGTACTTC.

The table lists this clonotype with many counts. The J gene is TRBJ2-1, the V gene TRBV11-2, with D possibly called TRBD1 or TRBD2 (5 bases each). Germline assignment: CDR1 SGHAT and CDR2 FQNNGV. The CDR3 sequence is 15 residues long. Deletions cut 1 base from V and 7 bases from J, with 14 bases between. DNA of the CDR3: TGTGCCAGCAGCTTAGGAGGGGCCGTTTCGAATGAGCAGTTCTTC. It is translated as CASSLGGAVSNEQFF.

This clonotype was observed at least ten times. The chain recombines TRBV7-2 with TRBJ1-2, with TRBD1 matching over 10 bases. CDR3 size: 17 residues. With 4 bases clipped from V and 5 bases from J, the junction kept 13 bases outside the gene matches. Germline CDR1 is SGHTA and CDR2 is FQGNSA. The CDR3 DNA reads TGTGCCAGCAGCTCACGGGCGGGACAGGGGAACCATTATGGCTACACCTTC. Translating it yields CASSSRAGQGNHYGYTF.

This clonotype was seen only a few times. The chain recombines TRBV6-2 or TRBV6-3 with TRBJ2-7; the match to TRBD1 covers 12 bases. The V gene end was trimmed by 7 bases and the J gene end by 0 bases; junction bases not matched to a gene: 7. CDR1 and CDR2 from the germline V gene are MNHEY and SVGEGT. The CDR3 runs to 16 residues. The CDR3 nucleotides are TGTGCCAGCAAACGGGACAGGGGGCGAAGCTCCTACGAGCAGTACTTC. Translation gives CASKRDRGRSSYEQYF.

This clonotype was counted between two and nine times. The V and J genes are TRBV10-3 and TRBJ2-5; 11 bases agree with TRBD1. V gave up 3 bases and J gave up 5 bases; unmatched junction bases: 5. Germline assignment: CDR1 ENHRY and CDR2 SYGVKD. The CDR3 contains 15 residues. CDR3 nucleotide sequence: TGTGCCATCAGTGAACAAGGACAGGGGGCGGAGACCCAGTACTTC. It yields the protein CAISEQGQGAETQYF.

This chain joins TRBV4-2 and TRBJ2-1, with no clear D. The CDR3 is 15 amino acids. V was clipped by 0 bases and J by 0 bases, with 6 bases between them. Germline V gene data show CDR1 as LGHNA and CDR2 as YNFKEQ. DNA for the CDR3: TGTGCCAGCAGCCAAGAGATAGCCTCCTACAATGAGCAGTTCTTC. It encodes CASSQEIASYNEQFF.

This clonotype was counted many times. The chain links TRBV20-1 to TRBJ2-1; TRBD1 agrees at 8 bases. The CDR3 sequence is 15 residues long. Germline V CDR1 and CDR2: DFQATT, SNEGSKA (reference sequence). V lost 1 base and J lost 8; bases outside the gene matches: 10. In DNA, the CDR3 is TGCAGTGCTAGAGGAGGGACAGGTACAGTCGATGAGCAGTTCTTC. The encoded protein is CSARGGTGTVDEQFF.

The chain is built from TRBV12-3 or TRBV12-4 and TRBJ2-7, with D perhaps TRBD1 (8 bases). V gave up 7 bases and J gave up 1 base, with 23 bases separating them. The CDR3 is 17 amino acids. CDR3 DNA: TGTGCCAGCACAACCTTGGGGGGGGACAGGAAATCCTACGAGCAGTACTTC. It encodes CASTTLGGDRKSYEQYF.

This clonotype was recorded many times. J is TRBJ2-5 and V is TRBV3-1; D tentatively reads TRBD1 or TRBD2 (5 bases each). The germline V gene has CDR1 LGHDT and CDR2 YNNKEL (reference sequence). Trimming pared 1 base from V and 4 bases from J, leaving 13 bases between. The CDR3 spans 15 residues. CDR3 sequence (DNA): TGTGCCAGCAGCCAAGGGCCAGGGAGAGCAGAGACCCAGTACTTC. Encoded protein: CASSQGPGRAETQYF.

This clonotype was seen a few times. V is TRBV7-9 and J is TRBJ2-7; the D is unclear. This CDR3 comprises 13 residues. Germline values: CDR1 SEHNR, CDR2 FQNEAQ (reference sequence). Trimming pared 2 bases from V and 6 bases from J, leaving 11 bases between. The CDR3 bases are TGTGCCAGCAGCTTATACCCTTGGCCCGAGCAGTACTTC. Residues: CASSLYPWPEQYF.

This clonotype was seen a handful of times. The rearrangement uses TRBV6-5 and TRBJ2-3, with TRBD2 matching over 9 bases. The CDR3 loop spans 17 amino acids. The germline V gene encodes CDR1 MNHEY and CDR2 SVGAGI. The V and J ends lost 2 bases and 1 base, in that order; junction bases with no gene match: 7. CDR3 bases: TGTGCCAGCAGTTACAGGAGTAGCGGGAGCCGCACAGATACGCAGTATTTT. Translated, it gives CASSYRSSGSRTDTQYF.